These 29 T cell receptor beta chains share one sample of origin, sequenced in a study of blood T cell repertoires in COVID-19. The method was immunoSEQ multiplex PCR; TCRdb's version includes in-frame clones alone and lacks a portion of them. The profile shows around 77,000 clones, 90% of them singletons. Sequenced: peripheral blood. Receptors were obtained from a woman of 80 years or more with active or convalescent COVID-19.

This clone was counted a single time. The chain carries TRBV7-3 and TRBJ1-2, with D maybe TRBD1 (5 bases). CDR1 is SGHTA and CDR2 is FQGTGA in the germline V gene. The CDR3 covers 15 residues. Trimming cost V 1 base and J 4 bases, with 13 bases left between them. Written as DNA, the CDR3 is TGTGCCAGCAGCTTAAGGGGCAGGGATGGCTATGGCTACACCTTC. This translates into CASSLRGRDGYGYTF.

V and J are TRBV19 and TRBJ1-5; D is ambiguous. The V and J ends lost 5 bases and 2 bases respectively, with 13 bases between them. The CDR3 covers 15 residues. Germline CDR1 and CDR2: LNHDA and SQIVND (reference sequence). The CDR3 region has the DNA TGTGCCAGTAGTTTAACTGGAGTAGGCAATCAGCCCCAGCATTTT. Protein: CASSLTGVGNQPQHF.

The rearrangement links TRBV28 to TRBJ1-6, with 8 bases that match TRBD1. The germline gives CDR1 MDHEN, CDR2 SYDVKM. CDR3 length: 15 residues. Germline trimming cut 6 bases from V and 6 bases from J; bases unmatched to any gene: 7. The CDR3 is CASSRPDRGNSPLHF. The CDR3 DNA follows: TGTGCCAGCAGCCGGCCCGACAGGGGTAATTCACCCCTCCACTTT.

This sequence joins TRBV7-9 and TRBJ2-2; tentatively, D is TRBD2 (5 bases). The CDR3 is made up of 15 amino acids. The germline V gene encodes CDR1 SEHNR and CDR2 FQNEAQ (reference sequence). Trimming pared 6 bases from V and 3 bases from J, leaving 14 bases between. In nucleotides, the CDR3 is TGTGCCAGCAGACCTACTAGTGCGGACACCGGGGAGCTGTTTTTT. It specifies CASRPTSADTGELFF.

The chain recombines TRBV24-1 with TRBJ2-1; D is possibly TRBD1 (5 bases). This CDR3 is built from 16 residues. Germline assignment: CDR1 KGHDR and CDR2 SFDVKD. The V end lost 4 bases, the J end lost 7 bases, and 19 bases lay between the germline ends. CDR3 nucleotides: TGTGCCACCAGTGAGTCTAGGGGCCCCATGGGGAATGAGCAGTTCTTC. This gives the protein CATSESRGPMGNEQFF.

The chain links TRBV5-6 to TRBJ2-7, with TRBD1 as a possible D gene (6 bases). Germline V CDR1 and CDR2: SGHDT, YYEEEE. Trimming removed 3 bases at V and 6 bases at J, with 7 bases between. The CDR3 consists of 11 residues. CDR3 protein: CASSYRAEQYF. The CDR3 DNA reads TGTGCCAGCAGCTACAGGGCCGAGCAGTACTTC.

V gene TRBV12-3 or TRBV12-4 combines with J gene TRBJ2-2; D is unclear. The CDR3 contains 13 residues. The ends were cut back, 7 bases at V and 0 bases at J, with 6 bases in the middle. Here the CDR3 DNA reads TGTGCCAGCATCGACACGAACACCGGGGAGCTGTTTTTT. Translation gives CASIDTNTGELFF.

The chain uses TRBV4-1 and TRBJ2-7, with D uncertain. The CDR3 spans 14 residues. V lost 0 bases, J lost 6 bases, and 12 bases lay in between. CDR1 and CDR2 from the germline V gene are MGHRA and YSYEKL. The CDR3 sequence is CASSQDTIPGEQYF. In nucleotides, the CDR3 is TGCGCCAGCAGCCAAGATACAATTCCGGGCGAGCAGTACTTC.

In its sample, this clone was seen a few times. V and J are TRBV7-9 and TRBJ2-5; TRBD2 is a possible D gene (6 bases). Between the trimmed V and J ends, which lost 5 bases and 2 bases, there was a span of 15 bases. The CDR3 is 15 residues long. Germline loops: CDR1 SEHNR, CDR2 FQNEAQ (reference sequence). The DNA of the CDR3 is TGTGCCAGCAGCACTATTGAGCTAGCGCAAGAGACCCAGTACTTC. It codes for CASSTIELAQETQYF.

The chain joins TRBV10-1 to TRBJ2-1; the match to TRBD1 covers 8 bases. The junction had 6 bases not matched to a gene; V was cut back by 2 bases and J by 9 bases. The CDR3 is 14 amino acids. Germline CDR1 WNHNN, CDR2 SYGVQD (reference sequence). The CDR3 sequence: CASSEGRGHSEQFF. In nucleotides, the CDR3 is TGCGCCAGCAGTGAGGGCAGGGGGCATAGTGAGCAGTTCTTC.

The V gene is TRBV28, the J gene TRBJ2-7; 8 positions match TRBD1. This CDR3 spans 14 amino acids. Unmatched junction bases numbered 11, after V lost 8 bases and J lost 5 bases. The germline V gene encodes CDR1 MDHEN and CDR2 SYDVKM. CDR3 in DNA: TGTGCCAGCTACAGGGGGGTTCGGGGCCACGAGCAGTACTTC. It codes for CASYRGVRGHEQYF. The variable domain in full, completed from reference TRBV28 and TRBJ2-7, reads DVKVTQSSRYLVKRTGEKVFLECVQDMDHENMFWYRQDPGLGLRLIYFSYDVKMKEKGDIPEGYSVSREKKERFSLILESASTNQTSMYLCASYRGVRGHEQYFGPGTRLTVT.

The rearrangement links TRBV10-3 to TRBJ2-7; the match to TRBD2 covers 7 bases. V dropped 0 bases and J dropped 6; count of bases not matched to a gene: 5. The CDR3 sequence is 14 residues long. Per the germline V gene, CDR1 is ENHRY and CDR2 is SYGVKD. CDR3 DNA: TGTGCCATCAGTGAGTCGATTGCGGGGGTCGAGCAGTACTTC. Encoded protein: CAISESIAGVEQYF.

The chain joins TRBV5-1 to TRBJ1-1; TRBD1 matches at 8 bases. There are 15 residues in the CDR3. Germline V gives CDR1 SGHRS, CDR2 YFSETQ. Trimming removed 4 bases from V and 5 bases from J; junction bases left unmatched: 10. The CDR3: CASSPTGQGGTEAFF. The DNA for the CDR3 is TGCGCCAGCAGCCCTACAGGACAGGGCGGGACTGAAGCTTTCTTT.

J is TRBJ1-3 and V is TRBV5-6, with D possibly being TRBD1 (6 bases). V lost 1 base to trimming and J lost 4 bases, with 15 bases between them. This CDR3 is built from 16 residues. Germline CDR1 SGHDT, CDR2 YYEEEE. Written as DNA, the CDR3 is TGTGCCAGCAGCTTGCTTGGGGGGGCGGTCGGAAACACCATATATTTT. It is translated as CASSLLGGAVGNTIYF.

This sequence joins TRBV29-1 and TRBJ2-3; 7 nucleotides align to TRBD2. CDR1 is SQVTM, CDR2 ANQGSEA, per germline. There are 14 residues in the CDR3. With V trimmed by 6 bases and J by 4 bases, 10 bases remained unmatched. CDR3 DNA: TGCAGCGTCCACCCGGGGGGTGGCGCAGATACGCAGTATTTT. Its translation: CSVHPGGGADTQYF.

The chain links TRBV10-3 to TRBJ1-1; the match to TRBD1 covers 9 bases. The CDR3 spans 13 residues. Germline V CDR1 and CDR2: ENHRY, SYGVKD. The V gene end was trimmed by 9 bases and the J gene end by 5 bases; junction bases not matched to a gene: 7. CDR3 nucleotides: TGTGCCATTGTCGACAGGGGGGGGACTGAAGCTTTCTTT. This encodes CAIVDRGGTEAFF.

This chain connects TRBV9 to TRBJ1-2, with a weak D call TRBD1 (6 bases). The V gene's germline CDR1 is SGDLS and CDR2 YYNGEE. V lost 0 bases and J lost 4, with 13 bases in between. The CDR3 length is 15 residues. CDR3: CASSVAGTGTYGYTF. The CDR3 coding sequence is TGTGCCAGCAGCGTAGCTGGAACAGGGACCTATGGCTACACCTTC.

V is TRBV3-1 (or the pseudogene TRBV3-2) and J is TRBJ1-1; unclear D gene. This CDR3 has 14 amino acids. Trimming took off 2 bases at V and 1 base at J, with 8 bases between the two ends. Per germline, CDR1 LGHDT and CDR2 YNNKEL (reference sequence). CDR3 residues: CASSQSTGNTEAFF. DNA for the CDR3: TGTGCCAGCAGCCAATCCACCGGGAACACTGAAGCTTTCTTT.

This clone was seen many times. The DNA of the CDR3 is TGTGCCAGCAGCTTTGCGACTGCCTACAATGAGCAGTTCTTC. Translation: CASSFATAYNEQFF. The rearrangement links TRBV7-8 to TRBJ2-1; D ambiguous. V was pared by 3 bases and J by 2 bases, with 8 bases between. Germline CDR1 reads SGHVS; CDR2 reads FQNEAQ. The CDR3 runs to 14 residues.

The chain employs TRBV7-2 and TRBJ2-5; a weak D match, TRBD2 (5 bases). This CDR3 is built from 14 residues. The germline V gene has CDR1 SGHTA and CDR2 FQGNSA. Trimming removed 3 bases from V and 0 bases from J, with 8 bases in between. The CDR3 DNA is TGTGCCAGCAGCTTGCAGCGGAACCAAGAGACCCAGTACTTC. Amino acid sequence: CASSLQRNQETQYF.

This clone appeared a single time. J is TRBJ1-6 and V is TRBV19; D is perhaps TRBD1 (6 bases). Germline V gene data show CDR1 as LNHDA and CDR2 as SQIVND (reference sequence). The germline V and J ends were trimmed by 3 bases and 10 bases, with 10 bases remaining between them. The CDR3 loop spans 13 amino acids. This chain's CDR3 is CASSIRGDSPLHF. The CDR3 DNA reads TGTGCCAGTAGTATCAGGGGCGACTCACCCCTCCACTTT.

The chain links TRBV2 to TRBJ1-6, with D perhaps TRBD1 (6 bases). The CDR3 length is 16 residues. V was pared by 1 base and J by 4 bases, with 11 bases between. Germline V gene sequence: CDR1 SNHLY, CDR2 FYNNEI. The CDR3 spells CASSEGTEVYNSPLHF. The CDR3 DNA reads TGTGCCAGCAGTGAAGGGACAGAAGTTTATAATTCACCCCTCCACTTT.

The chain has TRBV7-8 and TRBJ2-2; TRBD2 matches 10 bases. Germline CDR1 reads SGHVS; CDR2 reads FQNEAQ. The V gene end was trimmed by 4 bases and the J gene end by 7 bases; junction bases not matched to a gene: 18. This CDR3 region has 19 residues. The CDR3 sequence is CASSSRTDLAGALHGELFF. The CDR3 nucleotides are TGTGCCAGCAGCTCTAGGACTGATCTAGCGGGGGCTTTACACGGGGAGCTGTTTTTT. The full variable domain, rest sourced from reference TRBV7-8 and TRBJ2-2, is GAGVSQSPRYKVAKRGQDVALRCDPISGHVSLFWYQQALGQGPEFLTYFQNEAQLDKSGLPSDRFFAERPEGSVSTLKIQRTQQEDSAVYLCASSSRTDLAGALHGELFFGEGSRLTVL.

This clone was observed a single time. The CDR3 protein is CASNLQGTNTGELFF. The CDR3 DNA is TGTGCCAGCAACTTACAGGGAACGAACACCGGGGAGCTGTTTTTT. The chain uses TRBV2 and TRBJ2-2; tentative D call: TRBD1 (6 bases). Per germline, CDR1 SNHLY and CDR2 FYNNEI. Trimming cost V 7 bases and J 0 bases, with 12 bases left between them. The CDR3 runs 15 residues.

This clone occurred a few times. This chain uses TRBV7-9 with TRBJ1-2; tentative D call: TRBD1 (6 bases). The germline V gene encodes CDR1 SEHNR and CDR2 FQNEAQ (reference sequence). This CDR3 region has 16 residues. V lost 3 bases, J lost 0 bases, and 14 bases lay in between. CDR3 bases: TGTGCCAGCAGCTTGGGGGCCCCAGCTCCTAACTATGGCTACACCTTC. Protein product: CASSLGAPAPNYGYTF.

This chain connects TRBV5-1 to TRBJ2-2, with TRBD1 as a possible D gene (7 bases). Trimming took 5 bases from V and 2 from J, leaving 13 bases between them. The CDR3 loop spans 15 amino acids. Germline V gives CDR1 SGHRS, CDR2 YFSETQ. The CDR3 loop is CASREGQINTGELFF. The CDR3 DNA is TGCGCCAGCAGGGAGGGACAGATTAACACCGGGGAGCTGTTTTTT.

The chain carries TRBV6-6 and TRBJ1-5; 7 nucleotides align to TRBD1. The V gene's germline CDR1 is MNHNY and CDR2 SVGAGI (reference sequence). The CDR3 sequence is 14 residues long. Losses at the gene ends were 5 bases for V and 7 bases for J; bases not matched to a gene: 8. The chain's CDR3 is CASSQRTGLQPQHF. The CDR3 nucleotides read TGTGCCAGCAGTCAAAGGACAGGATTACAGCCCCAGCATTTT.

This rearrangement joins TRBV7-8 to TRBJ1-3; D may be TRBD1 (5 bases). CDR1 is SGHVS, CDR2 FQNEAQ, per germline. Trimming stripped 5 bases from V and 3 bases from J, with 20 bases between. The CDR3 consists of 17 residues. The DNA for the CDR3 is TGTGCCAGCAGCCCCAAGGGGCGGGGGTTAGTTGGAAACACCATATATTTT. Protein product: CASSPKGRGLVGNTIYF.

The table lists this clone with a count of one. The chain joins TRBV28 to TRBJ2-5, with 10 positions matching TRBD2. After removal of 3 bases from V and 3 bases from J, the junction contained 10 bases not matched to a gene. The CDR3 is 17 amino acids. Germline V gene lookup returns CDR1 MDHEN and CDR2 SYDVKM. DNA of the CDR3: TGTGCCAGCAGTTTCCCCCCAACTAGCGGGGTGGAAGAGACCCAGTACTTC. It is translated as CASSFPPTSGVEETQYF.